The clone carrying this T cell receptor beta chain appeared a single time. The antigen remains undetermined. Patients were excluded because of uncontrolled infection, other autoimmune disease, pregnancy or lactation. It was over 9.5 ml of fresh peripheral blood that supplied the PBMCs. RNA transcripts gave rise to amplified TCR beta CDR3 regions. TCR CDR3 underwent first-round RT-PCR with the HTBI primer set. TCRdb independently ran MiXCR on the multiplex PCR reads; one entry per CDR3 protein. Of about 360,000 distinct CDR3 sequences in the sample, roughly 25% were seen once. This specimen belongs to a study of T cells in Graves' hyperthyroidism and ophthalmopathy. Study-wide points: Using 13 V-J features, a model discriminated ophthalmopathy from stable hyperthyroidism. Blood also held most thyroid clonotypes expanded beyond 0.001.

Trimming cost V 0 bases and J 6 bases, with 13 bases left between them. CDR3 length: 14 amino acids. In germline, CDR1 is SGHRS, CDR2 YFSETQ. The genes are TRBV5-1 and TRBJ2-7, with D perhaps matching TRBD2 (5 bases). The clonotype was recovered from a middle-aged man with Graves' hyperthyroidism. The sequencing sample was made of blood. The CDR3 spells CASSLAVRAGEQYF. The CDR3 nucleotides are TGCGCCAGCAGCTTGGCCGTCCGGGCGGGCGAGCAGTACTTC.